This paragraph covers one T cell receptor (beta chain) sequence. Its antigen is currently not known. No clone much larger than this one lies a single base away; base qualities are absent. The data were obtained in a study of cytomegalovirus exposure and HLA in healthy donors (dated by TCRdb to the late 2010s). For context, the study as a whole: An earlier analysis of several hundred of the donors reported 250 to 300 Gb of sequence data and some 120 million unique TCR beta sequences from about 180 million T cells. An early release that covered about 640 HLA-typed donors contained about 300 gigabases of sequencing data and some 87 million unique TCR sequences. Among the approximately 430 genotyped donors, about 83% belonged to the genetic ancestry cluster associated with self-reported Caucasian donors. The aim of the study was to test whether cataloging public T cell receptors could identify signatures of past pathogen exposure. The study used immunosequencing to profile the T cell repertoires of 666 subjects and linked those repertoires to cytomegalovirus serostatus. In addition to the first cohort of 666 subjects, a separate validation cohort of 100 to 150 different subjects was used. High-throughput TCR immunosequencing, statistical association of individual TCRs with disease status, and machine learning were combined to predict cytomegalovirus infection status. In a later analysis, previously published TCR beta repertoires from about 640 donors were re-analyzed and high-resolution HLA genotyping was added so that TCR occurrence patterns could be studied. Rather than drawing on any new phenotypic data, the later analysis identified candidate immune exposures from TCR beta sequences and the way those sequences occurred across donors. In an earlier analysis of a few hundred of the donors, high-throughput TCR beta sequencing was used to judge whether each TCR beta V gene segment behaved as functional or pseudogenic. Alongside the repertoire data, information on donor age, sex, ethnicity and CMV serostatus was compiled. A later genetic analysis used genome-wide SNP genotypes for about 60% of the roughly 700 donors, treating that subset as a discovery cohort. All discovery cohort repertoires had been generated using a single sequencing platform. HLA typing covered class I and class II loci at four-digit resolution. The number of donors typed differed by locus, with 629-630 for A, B, C, DRB1 and DQB1, roughly 520 for DQA1, some 570 for DPA1, and around 460 for DPB1. A handful of DR-DQ haplotypes were handled as single units for association and clustering because linkage in the cohort was strong. Among some 410 genotyped donors of the cohort, an average of about 240,000 unique TCR beta nucleotide sequences was sequenced per donor, of which about 19% were non-productive. Paper-wide results and their limitations: An association between a missense DCLRE1C variant and V-gene and J-gene trimming of TCR beta chains was found in a later genetic analysis and replicated in an independent cohort. HLA typing was unavailable for some donors at each locus, so association tests used only the typed subset. This cohort had only TCR beta chains sequenced, and the lack of alpha or paired-chain data limited which features could be detected. Correlated functional status among segregating V segments might reflect linkage disequilibrium, but an unknown experimental factor could not be ruled out. The presence/absence analyses assumed that sequencing depth was roughly uniform across donors, and that assumption may not be true. A further reported finding was that TCR beta sequences accurately predicted the HLA-A and HLA-B alleles for most subjects in the first cohort. Compared with the approximately 720-donor mean, donors in an Asian-associated ancestry cluster had fewer N-insertions in productive TCRs, according to a later genetic analysis. In a later analysis, most CMV-associated TCR beta chains were found to appear HLA-restricted, with HLA associations seemingly driven largely by CMV exposure. When HLA alleles, especially DR and DQ, strongly co-occurred, TCR associations were difficult to assign to individual alleles. Immune exposure information for the cohort was limited to CMV serostatus. A later analysis reported that several top co-occurrence clusters appeared linked to parvovirus B19, influenza, CMV and Epstein-Barr virus. Because counts were too low, seventeen rarely observed V segments, including chromosome 9 orphons, were excluded from the earlier analysis of a few hundred of the donors. Cytomegalovirus status was reported to be diagnosed by the classifier with high specificity and sensitivity in both the original and validation cohorts. Broadly in line with IMGT annotations, most TCR beta V segments showed up in productive rearrangements about 87% or about 30% of the time in an earlier analysis of about 500 of the donors. In vitro tests confirmed that a few of the cytomegalovirus-associated TCR beta chains recognize cytomegalovirus antigens. A cluster of highly shared sequence variants was judged likely to represent a technical artifact of the sequencing pipeline. Most TCR sequences were seen in very few donors, while some public TCRs were found in many individuals. The study listed 150 to 200 TCR beta chains as associated with cytomegalovirus. It was suggested by the authors that the approach could potentially be generalized to other disease states and immunological phenotypes. Compared with equally common non-associated chains, HLA-associated TCR beta chains in a later analysis were more clonally expanded and had lower generation probabilities. In a later analysis, the rate of TCR association differed among HLA loci, with DRB1 alleles having the most associated TCRs and HLA-C alleles having the fewest. The 87-base-pair reads could not distinguish some IMGT-functional V segments, including TRBV6-2 and TRBV6-3, so those segments were excluded. At a false discovery rate of 0.05, a later analysis linked 15,000 to 20,000 TCR beta sequences to specific HLA alleles.

The germline V end is reduced by 5 bases and the J end by 6 bases; junction bases left unmatched: 4. The cysteine opens and the phenylalanine closes a CDR3 of 13 amino acids. This entry keeps only the CDR3 DNA: 39 bases, framed from base 1. In the germline V gene, CDR1 corresponds to SGHVS and CDR2 to FQNEAQ. The cohort comprised 670 or so healthy bone marrow donors. Cohort members were all nominally healthy when sampled, although unrecorded immune exposures were likely present. The donor was CMV seropositive and was included in the group of 250 to 350 seropositive cohort members. A peripheral blood sample was collected from each donor, and TCR beta sequencing was performed on peripheral blood mononuclear cells. Genomic DNA extraction from the blood cell samples was performed with the Qiagen DNeasy Blood Extraction Kit. Library method: the immunoSEQ multiplex PCR assay. A mixture of 60 forward primers for TCR Vbeta segments and 13 reverse primers for TCR Jbeta segments was used in the multiplex PCR. A multiplex PCR assay on genomic DNA amplified the CDR3 region of rearranged TCR beta genes. On the Illumina HiSeq System, the amplified TCR beta libraries were sequenced as 87-base-pair reads. The authors' analysis ran thus. Across the 700 or so repertoires, a later analysis counted approximately 75 million unique TCR beta chains, roughly 11 million of which were shared by at least two donors. A nearest-neighbor algorithm error-corrected the raw reads and collapsed the reads into unique sequences, merging closely related sequences to remove PCR and sequencing errors. V, D and J gene segments were assigned by aligning CDR3 sequences to IMGT reference sequences. Each retained sequence needed at least a six-nucleotide match to both a V gene segment and a J gene segment. A rearrangement was called productive if the CDR3 had no stop codons and remained in frame with V and J, and every other rearrangement was called non-productive. Following IMGT convention, CDR3 was defined as the stretch from the second conserved V-encoded cysteine to the conserved J-encoded phenylalanine. In an earlier analysis of some 550 of the donors, sequences lacking an unambiguous match to a single V gene segment were excluded. An earlier analysis of over 450 of the donors classified V segments as functional when productive rearrangements were above 56.7% and as segregating when the standard deviation between donors was above 5%. A statistical classification framework was built for diagnosing cytomegalovirus status from the catalog of TCR beta chain sequences. V and J gene assignment, in a later analysis, came from comparing TCR nucleotide sequences with IMGT/GENE-DB human TR gene sequences. The TCRdist pipeline was used in a later analysis to assign CDR3 sequences and most-parsimonious VDJ recombination scenarios. A later analysis defined each TCR beta chain by its CDR3 amino acid sequence plus V-gene family, and excluded reads lacking a unique V-gene family. To address suspected cross-contamination and a sequencing artifact, a later analysis removed 592 highly shared, low-generation-probability nucleotide sequences. In a later analysis, a clonal expansion index for each public chain was calculated from normalized within-repertoire ranks of inferred template counts. In a later analysis, generation probabilities were computed using a VDJ recombination model fitted to out-of-frame rearrangements, and the results were checked against IGoR. Hypergeometric tests were used in a later analysis to score TCR-TCR, TCR-HLA and TCR-CMV co-occurrence, with a repertoire-size bias correction applied to the TCR pairs. To estimate false discovery rates, a later analysis permuted the HLA or CMV assignments 20 times. A later analysis grouped co-occurring TCRs with DBSCAN, adding TCRdist sequence similarity when clustering within HLA-allele-positive subsets. Co-occurrence clustering excluded repertoires with fewer than 30,000 or more than 120,000 public chains, plus five with anomalous nucleotide sharing. Imported from immuneACCESS, the table was reduced by TCRdb to in-frame sequences with V and J called. These copies leave out some clones; in studies compared against another copy, an unresolved V gene accounts for under half, and the cause of the remainder is not known. V, J and clone size reflect that table, while D and trimming were determined from the DNA. A total of 100,000 or so clones appear in this sample, less than 80% of them only once. The ten largest clonotypes hold approximately 3.9% of the sample.

Rearrangement joined TRBV7-8 to TRBJ1-2, with 9 junctional bases fitting TRBD1. The source of this sequence is a man aged 30 to 45 in good health and CMV-seropositive. The sample consisted of PBMCs. The CDR3 region: CASSLRTGDGYTF. Read as DNA, the sequence is TGTGCCAGCAGCCTAAGGACAGGGGATGGCTACACCTTC.